The 23 T cell receptor beta chains in this list originate from one sample, sequenced in a study of T cell responses to AZD1222 COVID-19 vaccine. Only in-frame clones appear in the TCRdb table, and some are missing; sequencing was by immunoSEQ multiplex PCR. The sample records more than 150,000 clones, roughly 88% being singletons. The input for sequencing was peripheral blood, taken on day 0 of AZD1222 vaccination. Source of these receptors: an adult in good health.

The V and J genes are TRBV5-5 and TRBJ1-3; 9 positions agree with TRBD1. The V gene end was trimmed by 5 bases and the J gene end by 2 bases; junction bases not matched to a gene: 5. CDR3 length: 15 residues. The V gene's germline CDR1 is SGHKS and CDR2 YYEKEE (reference sequence). The CDR3, as DNA: TGTGCCAGCAGACAGACAGGGGGACCTGGAAACACCATATATTTT. Amino acid sequence: CASRQTGGPGNTIYF.

J is TRBJ1-2 and V is TRBV15, with D unclear. The CDR3 spans 16 residues. Germline assignment: CDR1 LNHNV and CDR2 YYDKDF (reference sequence). Trimming cost V 3 bases and J 8 bases, with 22 bases left between them. The CDR3 protein is CATSSDNGISQWGYTF. Written as DNA, the CDR3 is TGTGCCACCAGCAGTGACAATGGGATCTCTCAATGGGGCTACACCTTC.

V is TRBV6-5 and J is TRBJ1-1, with TRBD1 as a possible D gene (6 bases). Trimming stripped 5 bases from V and 1 base from J, with 11 bases between. Germline-derived CDR1 and CDR2 are MNHEY and SVGAGI. The CDR3 contains 14 residues. CDR3: CASSPKTGNTEAFF. CDR3 DNA: TGTGCCAGCAGTCCAAAGACAGGGAACACTGAAGCTTTCTTT.

The CDR3 loop reads CASSFPEAHPNTEAFF. The CDR3 nucleotides read TGTGCCAGCAGCTTCCCAGAGGCGCACCCGAACACTGAAGCTTTCTTT. This chain connects TRBV13 to TRBJ1-1, with D unclear. Trimming shortened V by 3 bases and J by 1 base, and 15 bases separated the two germline ends. The germline CDR1 and CDR2 sequences are PRHDT and FYEKMQ (reference sequence). The CDR3 has 16 residues.

The J gene is TRBJ2-2, the V gene TRBV7-3; TRBD2 aligns across 12 bases. CDR1 and CDR2 from the germline V gene are SGHTA and FQGTGA. The CDR3 is 16 amino acids. V gave up 0 bases and J gave up 5 bases; unmatched junction bases: 1. Here the CDR3 reads CASSLTGTSGTGELFF. For the CDR3, the DNA is TGTGCCAGCAGCTTAACGGGGACTAGCGGGACCGGGGAGCTGTTTTTT.

The chain combines TRBV5-1 with TRBJ2-7; D gene ambiguous. From germline, CDR1 is SGHRS and CDR2 YFSETQ. The length of the CDR3 is 13 residues. With 4 bases removed from V and 0 bases from J, the gap between germline ends came to 8 bases. For the CDR3, the DNA is TGCGCCAGCAGCGATCCCCCCTCCTACGAGCAGTACTTC. It yields the protein CASSDPPSYEQYF.

The V gene is TRBV18, the J gene TRBJ1-1, with unresolved D. Between the trimmed V and J ends, which lost 0 bases and 8 bases, there was a span of 10 bases. This CDR3 has 13 residues. The germline gives CDR1 KGHSH, CDR2 LQKENI. In DNA form, the CDR3 reads TGTGCCAGCTCACCACCATCTCGCTGGGAAGCTTTCTTT. Translation: CASSPPSRWEAFF.

The chain is built from TRBV7-3 and TRBJ1-2, with D perhaps TRBD1 (5 bases). V lost 10 bases and J 10 bases, leaving 16 bases between the germline ends. The CDR3 has 11 amino acids. Germline V gene lookup returns CDR1 SGHTA and CDR2 FQGTGA. The CDR3 sequence is CATEERGVYTF. DNA for the CDR3: TGTGCCACCGAAGAGAGGGGCGTCTACACCTTC.

A single count supports this clone. The chain links TRBV4-1 to TRBJ2-3; TRBD2 matches at 7 bases. Germline V gene data show CDR1 as MGHRA and CDR2 as YSYEKL. The CDR3 is 18 residues long. J was trimmed by 11 bases and V by 1 base; bases with no gene match: 21. The CDR3, as DNA: TGCGCCAGCAGCCAAGCAGAGAAAGCGGGACGTCCCTTTTTAGTGCAGTATTTT. This translates into CASSQAEKAGRPFLVQYF.

This chain connects TRBV6-2 or TRBV6-3 to TRBJ1-1; D perhaps matches TRBD1 (5 bases). The ends were cut back, 5 bases at V and 1 base at J, with 8 bases in the middle. Germline V lookup: CDR1 MNHEY, CDR2 SVGEGT. CDR3 length: 13 residues. The CDR3 protein is CASSGGRNTEAFF. CDR3 in DNA: TGTGCCAGCAGTGGGGGACGGAACACTGAAGCTTTCTTT.

This clone was observed once. V and J are TRBV5-4 and TRBJ2-3; D is undetermined. In germline, CDR1 is SGHNT, CDR2 YYREEE (reference sequence). This CDR3 has 13 amino acids. V lost 0 bases and J lost 6, with 8 bases in between. The CDR3 spells CASSLDVVDTQYF. The CDR3, as DNA: TGTGCCAGCAGCTTGGATGTAGTGGATACGCAGTATTTT.

The chain couples TRBV21-1 to TRBJ1-6. TRBV21-1 is marked as a pseudogene. The CDR3 has 13 residues. CDR3 protein: CASSKKGGAGAHF. CDR3 nucleotide sequence: TGTGCCAGCAGCAAAAAAGGGGGCGCGGGGGCCCACTTT.

This clone was recorded only once. The chain has TRBV5-1 and TRBJ1-1; D unresolved. Germline V gene lookup returns CDR1 SGHRS and CDR2 YFSETQ. V dropped 0 bases and J dropped 6 bases, with 6 bases sitting between them. CDR3 size: 12 residues. The CDR3 region has the DNA TGCGCCAGCAGCTTGGAGGGTCCTGAAGCTTTCTTT. This translates into CASSLEGPEAFF.

This chain connects TRBV29-1 to TRBJ2-3; the match to TRBD1 covers 9 bases. J gave up 2 bases and V 7 bases, and 10 bases lay outside the gene matches. The CDR3 is 15 amino acids. CDR1 and CDR2 (germline): SQVTM, ANQGSEA. The DNA of the CDR3 is TGCAGCGGTCAACAGGGGGCTGTGAACACAGATACGCAGTATTTT. The encoded protein is CSGQQGAVNTDTQYF.

The chain has TRBV29-1 and TRBJ2-1; D ambiguous. V lost 6 bases to trimming and J lost 0 bases, with 12 bases between them. There are 14 residues in the CDR3. In germline, CDR1 is SQVTM, CDR2 ANQGSEA. CDR3 DNA sequence: TGCAGCGTACCGACTGCGAGCTCCTACAATGAGCAGTTCTTC. Protein product: CSVPTASSYNEQFF.

Comment on this clone: The same CDR3 arises from other DNA sequences in this sample as well. The V gene is TRBV28, the J gene TRBJ1-4; TRBD1 might be the D (6 bases). V gave up 6 bases and J gave up 4 bases, with 12 bases separating them. The CDR3 runs 14 residues. Germline CDR1 reads MDHEN; CDR2 reads SYDVKM. CDR3 bases: TGTGCCAGCAGGGGAGGACAGCTTAATGAAAAACTGTTTTTT. This translates into CASRGGQLNEKLFF.

V usage is TRBV24-1 and J usage is TRBJ2-3; TRBD2 agrees at 15 bases. CDR1 KGHDR and CDR2 SFDVKD come from the germline V gene. The J segment lost 2 bases and the V segment lost 4 bases, leaving 12 bases of the junction unmatched. The CDR3 totals 20 residues. CDR3 residues: CATSDPGLAGGGVYTDTQYF. CDR3 nucleotides: TGTGCCACCAGTGACCCGGGACTAGCGGGAGGAGGGGTTTACACAGATACGCAGTATTTT.

The chain links TRBV9 to TRBJ1-2; 7 bases match TRBD1. Germline CDR1 reads SGDLS; CDR2 reads YYNGEE. This CDR3 comprises 14 residues. V lost 3 bases, J lost 0 bases, and 2 bases stayed unmatched. As DNA, the CDR3 is TGTGCCAGCAGCGCCGGGACAGCTAACTATGGCTACACCTTC. This translates into CASSAGTANYGYTF.

Written as DNA, the CDR3 is TGTGCCAGCAGTGAAGTAGTTGGGAGGGGTTGGACAGGGGTTAACCACGAGCAGTACTTC. It is translated as CASSEVVGRGWTGVNHEQYF. The J gene is TRBJ2-7, the V gene TRBV6-1, with TRBD1 matching 9 bases. This CDR3 spans 20 amino acids. From germline, CDR1 is MNHNS and CDR2 SASEGT. V shed 1 base, J shed 5 bases, and the junction held 21 bases outside the gene matches.

The gene calls are TRBV19 and TRBJ2-3; 16 nucleotides match TRBD2. J gave up 4 bases and V 6 bases, and 13 bases lay outside the gene matches. The germline CDR1 and CDR2 sequences are LNHDA and SQIVND (reference sequence). The CDR3 loop spans 19 amino acids. CDR3 nucleotide sequence: TGTGCCAGTAGCTCCCCGGGGACTAGCGGGGGGGCGGGGTCAGATACGCAGTATTTT. As protein: CASSSPGTSGGAGSDTQYF.

This chain joins TRBV6-4 and TRBJ1-2, with 7 bases fitting TRBD1. V was clipped by 3 bases and J by 3 bases; unmatched bases: 7. The CDR3 is 15 residues long. Looked up from germline, CDR1 is MRHNA and CDR2 is SNTAGT. CDR3 amino acids: CASSEEEGAYYGYTF. CDR3 coding DNA: TGTGCCAGCAGTGAGGAGGAGGGGGCATACTATGGCTACACCTTC.

The rearrangement uses TRBV6-2 or TRBV6-3 and TRBJ1-3; D is undetermined. Trimming removed 1 base at V and 0 bases at J, with 4 bases between. CDR1 and CDR2 (germline): MNHEY, SVGEGT. There are 14 residues in the CDR3. The CDR3 loop reads CASSYFVSGNTIYF. The CDR3 nucleotides are TGTGCCAGCAGTTACTTCGTCTCTGGAAACACCATATATTTT.

In DNA, the CDR3 is TGTGCCAGCAGTGAAGGGAGGCCCATCTTTGAGACCCAGTACTTC. Translating gives CASSEGRPIFETQYF. The chain uses TRBV2 and TRBJ2-5, with D perhaps matching TRBD2 (5 bases). Trimming stripped 1 base from V and 5 bases from J, with 14 bases between. The germline V gene has CDR1 SNHLY and CDR2 FYNNEI. The CDR3 is made up of 15 amino acids.